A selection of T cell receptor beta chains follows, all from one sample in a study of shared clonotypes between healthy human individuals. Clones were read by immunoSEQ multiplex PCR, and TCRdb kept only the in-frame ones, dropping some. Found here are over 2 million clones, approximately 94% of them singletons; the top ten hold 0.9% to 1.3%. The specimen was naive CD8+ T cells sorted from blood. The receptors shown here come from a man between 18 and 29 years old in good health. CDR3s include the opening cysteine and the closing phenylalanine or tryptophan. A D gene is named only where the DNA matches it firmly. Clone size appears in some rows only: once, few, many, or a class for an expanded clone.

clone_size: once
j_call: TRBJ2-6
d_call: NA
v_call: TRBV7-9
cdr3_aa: CASSLGRSGANVLTF
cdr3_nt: TGTGCCAGCAGCTTAGGTCGCTCTGGGGCCAACGTCCTGACTTTC

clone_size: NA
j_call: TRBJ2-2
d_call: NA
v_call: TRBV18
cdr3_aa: CASSSRWQANTGELFF
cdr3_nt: TGTGCCAGCTCATCGAGGTGGCAGGCGAACACCGGGGAGCTGTTTTTT

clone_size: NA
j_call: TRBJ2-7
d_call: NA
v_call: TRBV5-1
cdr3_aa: CASRGQGYEQYF
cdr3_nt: TGCGCCAGCAGGGGTCAGGGCTACGAGCAGTACTTC

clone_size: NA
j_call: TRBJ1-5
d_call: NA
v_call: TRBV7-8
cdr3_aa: CASSLVGGAPDQPQHF
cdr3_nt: TGTGCCAGCAGCTTAGTCGGGGGGGCGCCGGATCAGCCCCAGCATTTT

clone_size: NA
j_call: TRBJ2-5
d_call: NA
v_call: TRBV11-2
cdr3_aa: CASRRRGPITETQYF
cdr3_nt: TGTGCCAGCAGACGCCGGGGGCCGATTACCGAGACCCAGTACTTC

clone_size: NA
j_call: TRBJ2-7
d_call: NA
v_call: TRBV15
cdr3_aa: CATSRDTVFGGYEQYF
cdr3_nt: TGTGCCACCAGCAGAGATACGGTATTCGGGGGCTACGAGCAGTACTTC

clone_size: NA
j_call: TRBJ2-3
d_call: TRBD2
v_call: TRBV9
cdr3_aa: CASSALASDTQYF
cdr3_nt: TGTGCCAGCAGCGCACTAGCGTCAGATACGCAGTATTTT

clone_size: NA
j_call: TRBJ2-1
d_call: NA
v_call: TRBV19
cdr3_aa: CASSIGAGGVDEQFF
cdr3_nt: TGTGCCAGTAGTATAGGGGCAGGGGGGGTCGATGAGCAGTTCTTC

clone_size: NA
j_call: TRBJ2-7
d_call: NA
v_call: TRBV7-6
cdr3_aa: CASSLQSYSYEQYF
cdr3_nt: TGTGCCAGCAGCCTCCAGAGTTACTCCTACGAGCAGTACTTC

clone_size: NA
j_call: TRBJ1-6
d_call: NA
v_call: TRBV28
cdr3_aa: CALGREGDLHF
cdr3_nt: TGTGCCCTCGGTCGGGAGGGGGACCTCCACTTT

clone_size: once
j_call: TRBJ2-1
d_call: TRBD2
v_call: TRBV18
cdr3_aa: CASSPLGTSGDNEQFF
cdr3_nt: TGTGCCAGCTCACCACTTGGGACTAGCGGGGATAATGAGCAGTTCTTC

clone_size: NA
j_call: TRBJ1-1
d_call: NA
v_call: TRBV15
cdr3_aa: CATSRETGNTEAFF
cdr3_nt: TGTGCCACCAGCAGAGAGACAGGGAACACTGAAGCTTTCTTT

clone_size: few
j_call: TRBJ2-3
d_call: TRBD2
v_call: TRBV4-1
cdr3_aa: CASSHVTSVSTDTQYF
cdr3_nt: TGCGCCAGCAGCCACGTAACTAGCGTGTCCACAGATACGCAGTATTTT

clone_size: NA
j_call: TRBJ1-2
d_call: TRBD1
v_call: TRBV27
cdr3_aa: CASSASRQGTYGYTF
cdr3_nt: TGTGCCAGCAGTGCTTCGAGACAGGGGACCTATGGCTACACCTTC

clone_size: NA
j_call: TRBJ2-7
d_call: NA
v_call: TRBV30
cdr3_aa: CAWSVGGLSYEQYF
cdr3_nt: TGTGCCTGGAGTGTGGGGGGCCTTTCCTACGAGCAGTACTTC

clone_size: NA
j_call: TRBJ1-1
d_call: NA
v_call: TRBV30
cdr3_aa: CAWAGSSEAFF
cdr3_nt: TGTGCCTGGGCAGGGAGTTCGGAAGCTTTCTTT

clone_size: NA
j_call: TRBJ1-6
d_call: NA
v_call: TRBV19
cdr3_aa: CASSMGGLGYNSPLHF
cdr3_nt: TGTGCCAGTAGTATGGGAGGCCTCGGGTATAATTCACCCCTCCACTTT

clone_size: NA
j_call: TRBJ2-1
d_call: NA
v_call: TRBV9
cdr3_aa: CASSVEGGLDEQFF
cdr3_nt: TGTGCCAGCAGCGTAGAAGGGGGGCTAGATGAGCAGTTCTTC

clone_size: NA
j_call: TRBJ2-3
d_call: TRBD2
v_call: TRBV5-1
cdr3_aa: CASSWETSGTFADTQYF
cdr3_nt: TGCGCCAGCAGCTGGGAGACTAGCGGGACTTTCGCAGATACGCAGTATTTT

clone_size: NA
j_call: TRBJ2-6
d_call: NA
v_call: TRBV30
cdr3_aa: CAWTFGGLISGANVLTF
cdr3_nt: TGTGCCTGGACCTTCGGGGGACTTATCTCTGGGGCCAACGTCCTGACTTTC

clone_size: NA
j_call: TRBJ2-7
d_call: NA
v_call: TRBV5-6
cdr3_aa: CASSFSDRSYEQYF
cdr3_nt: TGTGCCAGCAGCTTCTCGGATCGTAGCTACGAGCAGTACTTC

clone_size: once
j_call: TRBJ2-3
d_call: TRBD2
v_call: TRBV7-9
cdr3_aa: CASSFGLAGASTDTQYF
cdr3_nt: TGTGCCAGCAGCTTCGGACTAGCGGGAGCTAGCACAGATACGCAGTATTTT

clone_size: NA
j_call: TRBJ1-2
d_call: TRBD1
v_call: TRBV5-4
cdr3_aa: CASSGPTGGAYGYTF
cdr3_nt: TGTGCCAGCAGCGGCCCGACAGGGGGCGCTTATGGCTACACCTTC

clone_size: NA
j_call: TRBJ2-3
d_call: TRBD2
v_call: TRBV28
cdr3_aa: CASSWSGGTDTQYF
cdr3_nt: TGTGCCAGCAGTTGGAGCGGGGGGACAGATACGCAGTATTTT

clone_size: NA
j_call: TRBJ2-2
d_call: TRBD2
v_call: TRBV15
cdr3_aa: CATSEEGAGVWAGELFF
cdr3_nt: TGTGCCACCAGCGAAGAAGGGGCGGGAGTGTGGGCCGGGGAGCTGTTTTTT

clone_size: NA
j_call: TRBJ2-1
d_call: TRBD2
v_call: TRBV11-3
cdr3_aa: CASSSTQGLVNEQFF
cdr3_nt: TGTGCCAGCAGCTCCACCCAGGGACTAGTGAATGAGCAGTTCTTC

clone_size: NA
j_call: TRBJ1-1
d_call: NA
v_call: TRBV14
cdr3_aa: CASSPFRPRGEAFF
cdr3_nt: TGTGCCAGCAGCCCGTTCCGGCCGAGGGGGGAAGCTTTCTTT

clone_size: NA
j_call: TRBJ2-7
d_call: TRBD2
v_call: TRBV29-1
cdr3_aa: CSAVLAGTSEQYF
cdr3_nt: TGCAGCGCGGTACTAGCGGGAACGTCCGAGCAGTACTTC

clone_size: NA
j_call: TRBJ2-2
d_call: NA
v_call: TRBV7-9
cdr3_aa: CASSLVTATGELFF
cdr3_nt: TGTGCCAGCAGCTTAGTTACAGCCACCGGGGAGCTGTTTTTT

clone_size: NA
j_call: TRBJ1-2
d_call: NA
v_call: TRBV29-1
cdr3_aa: CSVEARYGYTF
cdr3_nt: TGCAGCGTTGAAGCTCGCTATGGCTACACCTTC

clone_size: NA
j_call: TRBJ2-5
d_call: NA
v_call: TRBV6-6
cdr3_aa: CASSYTRVETQYF
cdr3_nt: TGTGCCAGCAGTTACACACGTGTAGAGACCCAGTACTTC

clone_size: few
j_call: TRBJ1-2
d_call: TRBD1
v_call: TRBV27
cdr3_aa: CASSPGQGYGYTF
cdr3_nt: TGTGCCAGCAGCCCGGGACAGGGCTATGGCTACACCTTC

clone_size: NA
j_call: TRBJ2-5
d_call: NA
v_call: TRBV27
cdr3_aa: CASSFSGPFLQETQYF
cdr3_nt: TGTGCCAGCAGTTTTTCGGGCCCGTTCCTCCAAGAGACCCAGTACTTC

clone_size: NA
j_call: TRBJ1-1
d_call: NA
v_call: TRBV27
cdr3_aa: CASSWGSNTEAFF
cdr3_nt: TGTGCCAGCAGTTGGGGGTCGAACACTGAAGCTTTCTTT

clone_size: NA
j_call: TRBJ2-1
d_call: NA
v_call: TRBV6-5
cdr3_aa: CASSYFRDNYEQFF
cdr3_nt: TGTGCCAGCAGTTACTTCCGGGACAACTATGAGCAGTTCTTC

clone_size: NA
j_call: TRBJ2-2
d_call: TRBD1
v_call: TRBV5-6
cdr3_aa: CASSLMDRGNTGELFF
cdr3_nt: TGTGCCAGCAGCTTGATGGACAGGGGGAACACCGGGGAGCTGTTTTTT

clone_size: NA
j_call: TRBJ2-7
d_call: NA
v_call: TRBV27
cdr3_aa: CASSLLVGTYEQYF
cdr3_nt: TGTGCCAGCAGTTTACTGGTCGGAACCTACGAGCAGTACTTC

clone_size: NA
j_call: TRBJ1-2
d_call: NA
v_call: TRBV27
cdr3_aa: CASSLSPGGLYGYTF
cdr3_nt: TGTGCCAGCAGTTTATCCCCAGGAGGCCTCTATGGCTACACCTTC